Below, 26 T cell receptor beta chains from the same sample are listed, as sequenced in a study of T cell responses to AZD1222 COVID-19 vaccine (dated by TCRdb to about 2021). Library generation was performed with the immunoSEQ multiplex PCR assay. TCRdb obtained this table from immuneACCESS and retained in-frame rearrangements with V and J assigned. These tables miss some clones; where compared with another copy, unresolved V genes account for less than half of the shortfall, and the remainder is unexplained. In all, the sample holds tens of thousands of clones, and roughly nine tenths of those were seen once. Of the sample, about 28% falls within the top ten clones. The meaning of the sample's time point label: about 28 days (+/-7) after the second vaccine dose. The material was peripheral blood, obtained 28 days after the second AZD1222 dose. The receptor set was obtained from an adult who received the AZD1222 COVID-19 vaccine.

This clone was counted between two and nine times. V gene TRBV5-1 combines with J gene TRBJ2-5, with TRBD1 matching over 10 bases. This CDR3 has 13 amino acids. Germline V gene sequence: CDR1 SGHRS, CDR2 YFSETQ. Trimming removed 5 bases from V and 9 bases from J; junction bases left unmatched: 7. CDR3 coding DNA: TGCGCCAGCAGAACCGGGACAGGGGACGCCCAGTACTTC. It is translated as CASRTGTGDAQYF.

This chain joins TRBV6-5 and TRBJ2-2; the D is unclear. The germline CDR1 and CDR2 sequences are MNHEY and SVGAGI. The CDR3 is 15 amino acids. Trimming removed 7 bases at V and 2 bases at J, with 14 bases between. CDR3 DNA sequence: TGTGCCAGCACTCCCCGGGCCTCCAACACCGGGGAGCTGTTTTTT. Translating gives CASTPRASNTGELFF.

The chain carries TRBV4-3 and TRBJ2-7; TRBD2 agrees at 7 bases. CDR1 LGHNA and CDR2 YSLEER come from the germline V gene. This CDR3 region has 16 residues. With V trimmed by 0 bases and J by 1 base, 6 bases remained unmatched. The CDR3 region has the DNA TGCGCCAGCAGCCAAGATGGAGGCGGGGGATCCTACGAGCAGTACTTC. This gives the protein CASSQDGGGGSYEQYF.

The rearrangement uses TRBV2 and TRBJ2-3, with 8 bases that match TRBD1. CDR3 length: 13 amino acids. CDR1 is SNHLY, CDR2 FYNNEI, per germline. The trim removed 6 bases at V and 9 bases at J, leaving 8 bases unmatched. In DNA form, the CDR3 reads TGTGCCAGCAGGGTTACAGGGGGACAGACGCAGTATTTT. Amino acids: CASRVTGGQTQYF.

The chain recombines TRBV6-1 with TRBJ2-7; 8 nucleotides match TRBD1. This CDR3 spans 15 amino acids. Germline loops: CDR1 MNHNS, CDR2 SASEGT. Germline trimming cut 6 bases from V and 6 bases from J; bases unmatched to any gene: 13. CDR3 coding DNA: TGTGCCAGCAGCGAGACGGGCAGGGGGCAGGTCGAGCAGTACTTC. The encoded protein is CASSETGRGQVEQYF.

The chain carries TRBV4-3 and TRBJ2-7; 9 nucleotides line up with TRBD2. V trimming: 11 bases; J trimming: 3 bases; junction bases outside the gene matches: 5. The CDR3 has 12 amino acids. Germline CDR1 LGHNA, CDR2 YSLEER. CDR3 nucleotide sequence: TGCGCCTCAAGGACTAGCGACTACGAGCAGTACTTC. Translated, it gives CASRTSDYEQYF.

The rearrangement links TRBV9 to TRBJ2-2; 8 bases line up with TRBD2. Germline V gene data show CDR1 as SGDLS and CDR2 as YYNGEE. V trimming: 2 bases; J trimming: 4 bases; junction bases outside the gene matches: 16. The CDR3 contains 19 residues. The CDR3 nucleotides read TGTGCCAGCAGCGTGGATCCCGACACTAGCGGACAGCTCACCGGGGAGCTGTTTTTT. Protein sequence: CASSVDPDTSGQLTGELFF.

This clone has a single count. This chain uses TRBV19 with TRBJ1-2; TRBD1 aligns across 7 bases. Germline V gene data show CDR1 as LNHDA and CDR2 as SQIVND (reference sequence). V lost 4 bases to trimming and J lost 4 bases; unmatched junction nucleotides: 12. The CDR3 loop spans 16 amino acids. CDR3 DNA: TGTGCCAGTAGTACGAGCCGGGACAGACCGTTCTATGGCTACACCTTC. Translated: CASSTSRDRPFYGYTF.

The gene calls are TRBV18 and TRBJ1-2; 8 bases align to TRBD1. Germline values: CDR1 KGHSH, CDR2 LQKENI. The V and J ends lost 6 bases and 6 bases, in that order; junction bases with no gene match: 9. The CDR3 has 14 amino acids. CDR3 region: CASSVDRVRDGYTF. The CDR3 bases are TGTGCCAGCTCTGTGGACAGGGTGAGAGATGGCTACACCTTC.

The chain recombines TRBV2 with TRBJ2-1; D may correspond to TRBD1 or TRBD2 (5 bases each). The CDR3 runs 13 residues. Per the germline V gene, CDR1 is SNHLY and CDR2 is FYNNEI. V was clipped by 8 bases and J by 0 bases, with 8 bases between them. CDR3 in amino acids: CASGTSSYNEQFF. In DNA, the CDR3 is TGTGCCAGCGGGACGAGCTCCTACAATGAGCAGTTCTTC.

This clone was detected ten times or more. The rearrangement uses TRBV7-8 and TRBJ2-7, with D hard to call. The CDR3 is 13 residues long. V was pared by 5 bases and J by 3 bases, with 11 bases between. Germline V gene sequence: CDR1 SGHVS, CDR2 FQNEAQ. CDR3 nucleotides: TGTGCCAGCAGCCTCCGGGCCAACTACGAGCAGTACTTC. It is translated as CASSLRANYEQYF.

The chain uses TRBV29-1 and TRBJ2-3, with D possibly matching TRBD1 (5 bases). CDR1 and CDR2 from the germline V gene are SQVTM and ANQGSEA. The CDR3 covers 12 residues. V was trimmed by 4 bases and J by 3 bases, leaving 8 bases between them. The CDR3 protein is CSVAAGTDTQYF. The CDR3 DNA reads TGCAGCGTTGCGGCAGGGACAGATACGCAGTATTTT.

The CDR3 loop reads CASSERDRGSPLHF. The CDR3 bases are TGCGCCAGCAGCGAACGGGACAGGGGTTCACCCCTCCACTTT. This chain uses TRBV5-1 with TRBJ1-6; 10 bases match TRBD1. Germline V gene data show CDR1 as SGHRS and CDR2 as YFSETQ. This CDR3 has 14 residues. V shed 4 bases, J shed 9 bases, and the junction held 4 bases outside the gene matches.

This rearrangement joins TRBV4-1 to TRBJ2-7, with no clear D. The CDR3 totals 16 residues. The V end lost 1 base, the J end lost 6 bases, and 19 bases lay between the germline ends. From germline, CDR1 is MGHRA and CDR2 YSYEKL. The CDR3 nucleotides are TGCGCCAGCAGCCAAGGTCCCCTCTCCACGGACCTCGAGCAGTACTTC. It specifies CASSQGPLSTDLEQYF.

The genes are TRBV6-5 and TRBJ2-3, with D perhaps TRBD1 (6 bases). The CDR3 covers 14 residues. Trimming took 5 bases from V and 2 from J, leaving 11 bases between them. Germline values: CDR1 MNHEY, CDR2 SVGAGI. The chain's CDR3 is CASSPRDNTDTQYF. CDR3 nucleotides: TGTGCCAGCAGTCCACGGGACAACACAGATACGCAGTATTTT.

This clone was detected ten times or more. The chain uses TRBV4-3 and TRBJ1-5; 7 bases map to TRBD1. The J segment lost 7 bases and the V segment lost 4 bases, leaving 10 bases of the junction unmatched. In germline, CDR1 is LGHNA, CDR2 YSLEER. The CDR3 extends over 15 amino acids. The CDR3 sequence: CASSPSWQGGQPQHF. In DNA, the CDR3 is TGCGCCAGCAGCCCTTCCTGGCAGGGGGGACAGCCCCAGCATTTT.

V and J are TRBV2 and TRBJ2-1, with TRBD2 matching 8 bases. The CDR3 has 18 residues. J was trimmed by 0 bases and V by 11 bases; bases with no gene match: 18. Germline V gene lookup returns CDR1 SNHLY and CDR2 FYNNEI. As DNA, the CDR3 is TGTGCCGGTTCGGGGGGGAGGCCCTACGAAGTCTCCTACAATGAGCAGTTCTTC. Amino acids: CAGSGGRPYEVSYNEQFF.

The CDR3 region is CASQAGGSNQPQHF. The CDR3 DNA reads as TGTGCCAGCCAGGCAGGGGGTAGCAATCAGCCCCAGCATTTT. The chain carries TRBV2 and TRBJ1-5; 7 bases are shared with TRBD1. CDR1 SNHLY and CDR2 FYNNEI come from the germline V gene. This CDR3 region has 14 residues. V was pared by 8 bases and J by 0 bases, with 4 bases of the junction left unmatched.

This clone was seen a few times. The chain's CDR3 is CASSFGQGAPPYYNEQFF. The CDR3 DNA follows: TGTGCCAGCAGTTTCGGGCAGGGGGCGCCTCCCTACTACAATGAGCAGTTCTTC. The V gene is TRBV27, the J gene TRBJ2-1; 8 bases are a match to TRBD1. V was clipped by 3 bases and J by 3 bases; unmatched bases: 13. Germline loops: CDR1 MNHEY, CDR2 SMNVEV (reference sequence). The CDR3 loop spans 18 amino acids.

The J gene is TRBJ1-2, the V gene TRBV5-6; D is undetermined. Trimming cost V 2 bases and J 3 bases, with 5 bases left between them. Germline V gene lookup returns CDR1 SGHDT and CDR2 YYEEEE. The CDR3 runs to 12 residues. CDR3 nucleotides: TGTGCCAGCAGCTTAATAGACTATGGCTACACCTTC. It translates to CASSLIDYGYTF. The complete variable domain, with remaining parts taken from reference TRBV5-6 and TRBJ1-2, reads DAGVTQSPTHLIKTRGQQVTLRCSPKSGHDTVSWYQQALGQGPQFIFQYYEEEERQRGNFPDRFSGHQFPNYSSELNVNALLLGDSALYLCASSLIDYGYTFGSGTRLTVV.

This clone came up once. CDR3 residues: CASIITRSMNTEAFF. Here the CDR3 DNA reads TGTGCCAGCATCATAACCAGGTCCATGAACACTGAAGCTTTCTTT. The chain carries TRBV7-2 and TRBJ1-1, with D unresolved. Trimming cost V 7 bases and J 0 bases, with 15 bases left between them. This CDR3 has 15 residues. Looked up from germline, CDR1 is SGHTA and CDR2 is FQGNSA.

The chain has TRBV9 and TRBJ2-6; TRBD2 might be the D (6 bases). V was shortened by 4 bases and J by 0 bases, with 14 bases between the two germline ends. The CDR3 extends over 17 amino acids. Germline V gene lookup returns CDR1 SGDLS and CDR2 YYNGEE. The CDR3 is CASSPHPEGSGANVLTF. DNA for the CDR3: TGTGCCAGCAGCCCGCACCCGGAGGGCTCTGGGGCCAACGTCCTGACTTTC.

CDR3 sequence (DNA): TGTGCCAGCAGCCGCACAGAGGGGCGGGCGCATGGTAATGAAAAACTGTTTTTT. Translating it yields CASSRTEGRAHGNEKLFF. The chain carries TRBV5-4 and TRBJ1-4; possibly TRBD1 for D (5 bases). CDR1 is SGHNT, CDR2 YYREEE, per germline (reference sequence). V lost 4 bases and J lost 4, with 23 bases in between. The CDR3 covers 18 residues.

The sample holds many counts of this clone. In DNA, the CDR3 is TGCGCCAGCAGCCAAGAACAGGGTTATGAAAAACTGTTTTTT. It codes for CASSQEQGYEKLFF. The rearrangement uses TRBV4-3 and TRBJ1-4; possible D gene TRBD1, 6 bases. This CDR3 contains 14 residues. Looked up from germline, CDR1 is LGHNA and CDR2 is YSLEER. Trimming stripped 0 bases from V and 6 bases from J, with 8 bases between.

The chain uses TRBV10-3 and TRBJ1-2; possible D gene TRBD1, 5 bases. Germline lookup yields CDR1 ENHRY and CDR2 SYGVKD. The V gene lost 0 bases and the J gene lost 4 bases, with 24 bases spanning the gap. The CDR3 extends over 19 amino acids. The CDR3 coding sequence is TGTGCCATCAGTGAGTCAGTTTCGTGGGGGACCGCGGGTTCCTATGGCTACACCTTC. Protein product: CAISESVSWGTAGSYGYTF.

This chain connects TRBV4-3 to TRBJ2-7; D could derive from TRBD1 or TRBD2 (6 bases each). The germline V and J ends were trimmed by 4 bases and 5 bases, with 12 bases remaining between them. The germline V gene has CDR1 LGHNA and CDR2 YSLEER. The CDR3 extends over 13 amino acids. The CDR3 loop is CASSPMGGHEQYF. Here the CDR3 DNA reads TGCGCCAGCAGCCCCATGGGGGGCCACGAGCAGTACTTC.